This T cell receptor beta chain was sequenced during a study of CXCR3-negative and CXCR3-positive naive CD8 T cells. Study background: Libraries each contributed about 1.5 +/- 0.3 million TRB reads, for about 135 million in total. Findings and caveats of the study: CXCR3 expression dropped partially after cryopreservation, and most assays relied on fresh PBMCs. Naive cells with CXCR3 showed TRB CDR3s that were more hydrophobic than those in CXCR3-negative naive cells.

Note on this clonotype: Its matching antigen is unknown.

CD45RO-CCR7+CD27+CD95- cells counted as naive CD8+ T cells. Researchers prepared the TRB cDNA libraries using 5' RACE with UMI labels. TCRdb reanalyzed the 5' RACE reads and collapses them to one entry per CDR3 protein, without DNA. The sample has 55,000 to 70,000 distinct CDR3 sequences, and its top ten clones hold under 0.55%. The CDR3 length is 15 residues. Germline V gives CDR1 MNHEY, CDR2 SVGEGT. Sequenced: naive CXCR3+ CD8+ T cells from blood. Documented subset: CD45RO-CCR7+CD27+CD95- naive CD8+ T cells expressing CXCR3 (TNR3+). The receptor comes from a human donor in good health. Some clones in this sample may be carry-over from other donors' samples. The V call is TRBV6-2 or TRBV6-3, the J call TRBJ2-7; the D call from TCRdb, TRBD2, cannot be confirmed without DNA. The CDR3 sequence: CASTEPGLGLKEQYF.